This T cell receptor beta chain was sequenced for a study of T cells after yellow fever vaccination. The authors made TCR cDNA by 5'RACE template switching, adding a universal primer site and UMIs. TCRdb called the 5' RACE reads again in MiXCR, with one record for every CDR3 protein. This sample has around 300,000 distinct CDR3 sequences; roughly 4.3% occur once, and the top ten carry around 25%. This clonotype was found many times. Germline assignment: CDR1 LNHNV and CDR2 YYDKDF (reference sequence). The CDR3 has 14 amino acids. V lost 1 base to trimming and J lost 9 bases; unmatched junction nucleotides: 7.

J is TRBJ2-5 and V is TRBV15, with 8 bases identical to TRBD2. The source is a man younger than 35 who received the YFV17D yellow fever vaccine. The sample consisted of PBMCs, taken 5 days after the yellow fever booster vaccination. The CDR3 nucleotides read TGTGCCACCAGCAGAGTTGGGCGGGGGGAGCCCCAGTACTTC. As protein: CATSRVGRGEPQYF.